This T cell receptor beta chain appears in the sequencing data of a study of PD-1 blockade in classical Hodgkin lymphoma. Time point: newly diagnosed, previously untreated cHL patient sample. The authors purified CD4+ T cells from thawed PBMCs by magnetic negative selection. Untreated, newly diagnosed classical Hodgkin lymphoma PBMCs were comparators. Turning to this clone: The antigen remains unidentified.

Whole-study findings and limits: Healthy donors were reported to have higher baseline TCR diversity than newly diagnosed patients.

TCRdb's table, derived via immunoSEQ multiplex PCR, lists solely in-frame clones and lacks some. The repertoire includes approximately 26,000 clones, less than 95% of them detected once, and roughly 0.52% sits in the top ten. Trimming removed 0 bases from V and 4 bases from J; junction bases left unmatched: 4. CDR1 and CDR2 from the germline V gene are ENHRY and SYGVKD. The CDR3 totals 15 residues. The rearrangement uses TRBV10-3 and TRBJ2-7; TRBD1 matches at 9 bases. This TCR was recovered from a human donor with classical Hodgkin lymphoma. The material sequenced was CD4+ T cells from blood. CDR3 nucleotides: TGTGCCATCAGTGAGTCGGGACAGGGATTGTACGAGCAGTACTTC. This gives the protein CAISESGQGLYEQYF.